One sample yielded the 29 T cell receptor beta chains listed below, sequenced in a study of T cell repertoires in aging, cancer and after chemotherapy. TCR beta rearrangements were amplified from peripheral blood genomic DNA. TRB rearrangements spanning V, D and J were amplified using mixed TRB-A/B primers. Via MiXCR, TCRdb re-called the multiplex PCR reads, giving one row per CDR3 protein. Of roughly 6,200 distinct CDR3 sequences in the sample, under 25% were seen once. Sequenced sample: blood. The receptors were gathered from a human donor in good health.

This clonotype came up a few times. The chain joins TRBV5-1 to TRBJ2-1, with TRBD2 matching over 10 bases. The CDR3 is 18 residues long. V lost 0 bases and J lost 5; bases outside the gene matches: 11. From germline, CDR1 is SGHRS and CDR2 YFSETQ. The chain's CDR3 is CASSLEQGLAGADNEQFF. The CDR3, as DNA: TGCGCCAGCAGCTTGGAACAGGGCCTAGCGGGGGCCGACAATGAGCAGTTCTTC.

This clonotype is labeled as medium-sized. The chain's CDR3 is CASRGAGTGNYGYTF. The CDR3 coding sequence is TGTGCCAGCAGGGGAGCCGGGACAGGGAACTATGGCTACACCTTC. J is TRBJ1-2 and V is TRBV27, with 9 nucleotides matching TRBD1. The CDR3 has 15 amino acids. J gave up 2 bases and V 6 bases, and 7 bases lay outside the gene matches. Germline loops: CDR1 MNHEY, CDR2 SMNVEV (reference sequence).

The J gene is TRBJ2-5, the V gene TRBV10-2; 7 bases fit TRBD2. CDR3 size: 12 residues. Germline CDR1 is WSHSY and CDR2 is SAAADI. V was pared by 4 bases and J by 5 bases, with 1 base of the junction left unmatched. CDR3 in amino acids: CASSGGGETQYF. DNA of the CDR3: TGCGCCAGCAGTGGGGGGGGGGAGACCCAGTACTTC.

This clonotype is medium-sized by share. The gene calls are TRBV19 and TRBJ1-1, with TRBD1 identical over 7 bases. Germline loops: CDR1 LNHDA, CDR2 SQIVND (reference sequence). This CDR3 region has 12 residues. J gave up 5 bases and V 5 bases, and 2 bases lay outside the gene matches. The CDR3 coding sequence is TGTGCCAGTAGTCCAGGGGGAACTGAAGCTTTCTTT. This encodes CASSPGGTEAFF. The variable domain in full, completed from reference TRBV19 and TRBJ1-1, reads DGGITQSPKYLFRKEGQNVTLSCEQNLNHDAMYWYRQDPGQGLRLIYYSQIVNDFQKGDIAEGYSVSREKKESFPLTVTSAQKNPTAFYLCASSPGGTEAFFGQGTRLTVV.

By share of the sample, this clonotype is medium-sized. The chain has TRBV11-1 and TRBJ2-5; a possible D gene is TRBD1 (6 bases). Germline V gene sequence: CDR1 SGHAT, CDR2 FQDESV (reference sequence). This CDR3 region has 16 residues. V was cut by 5 bases and J by 1 base, with 17 bases left in between. CDR3 region: CASSVAPRDIQETQYF. In nucleotides, the CDR3 is TGTGCCAGCAGCGTCGCCCCACGGGACATCCAAGAGACCCAGTACTTC.

This clonotype was counted between two and nine times. The V and J genes are TRBV20-1 and TRBJ2-1; 9 bases match TRBD2. CDR3 length: 13 residues. V shed 5 bases and J 7 bases; nucleotides not matched to a gene: 6. From germline, CDR1 is DFQATT and CDR2 SNEGSKA (reference sequence). This CDR3 is CSAVSGRKNEQFF. CDR3 bases: TGCAGTGCTGTAAGCGGGAGGAAGAATGAGCAGTTCTTC.

In its sample, this clonotype was seen a few times. The rearrangement links TRBV5-4 to TRBJ2-7, with D perhaps matching TRBD1 (7 bases). Per germline, CDR1 SGHNT and CDR2 YYREEE (reference sequence). The V and J ends lost 4 bases and 3 bases respectively, with 14 bases between them. The CDR3 is 14 amino acids. In nucleotides, the CDR3 is TGTGCCAGCAGCCGCAGGGGGGAAATCTACGAGCAGTACTTC. Residues: CASSRRGEIYEQYF.

This clonotype counts as medium-sized. This chain connects TRBV7-9 to TRBJ1-2; no firm D call. Germline V CDR1 and CDR2: SEHNR, FQNEAQ (reference sequence). The CDR3 sequence is 14 residues long. Trimming pared 1 base from V and 3 bases from J, leaving 9 bases between. The DNA for the CDR3 is TGTGCCAGCAGCTTAGAATCTCGATACTATGGCTACACCTTC. Translation gives CASSLESRYYGYTF.

In regard to this clonotype: It may be a read error: a sequence one base away is much more abundant. This sequence joins TRBV12-3 or TRBV12-4 and TRBJ1-5; perhaps TRBD1 as D (6 bases). This CDR3 region has 13 residues. CDR3 amino acids: CVSSTTGTQPQHF. DNA of the CDR3: TGTGTCAGCAGTACAACAGGGACTCAGCCCCAGCATTTT.

By frequency in the sample, this clonotype is medium-sized (0.01 to 0.1%). The genes are TRBV5-6 and TRBJ2-2, with a weak D call TRBD1 (5 bases). The CDR3 consists of 16 residues. Germline lookup yields CDR1 SGHDT and CDR2 YYEEEE. The germline V and J ends were trimmed by 0 bases and 4 bases, with 13 bases remaining between them. CDR3 coding DNA: TGTGCCAGCAGCTTGGGGCAGGGCCTACTCACCGGGGAGCTGTTTTTT. This codes for CASSLGQGLLTGELFF.

This sequence joins TRBV27 and TRBJ2-5; D might be TRBD1 (5 bases). In germline, CDR1 is MNHEY, CDR2 SMNVEV (reference sequence). V gave up 2 bases and J gave up 4 bases, with 11 bases separating them. The CDR3 covers 14 residues. CDR3 nucleotide sequence: TGTGCCAGCAGTTTAAAACCAGGGTTAGAGACCCAGTACTTC. As protein: CASSLKPGLETQYF.

This clonotype has a count of ten or more. This sequence joins TRBV18 and TRBJ1-4; 7 bases match TRBD1. The CDR3 is 14 residues long. With 6 bases clipped from V and 8 bases from J, the junction kept 9 bases outside the gene matches. In germline, CDR1 is KGHSH, CDR2 LQKENI. The CDR3 sequence: CASSPTDRVEKLFF. The CDR3, as DNA: TGTGCCAGCTCCCCCACCGACAGGGTCGAAAAACTGTTTTTT.

This chain uses TRBV5-4 with TRBJ2-3; 9 bases agree with TRBD2. The CDR3 totals 17 residues. Germline values: CDR1 SGHNT, CDR2 YYREEE (reference sequence). V shed 4 bases and J 2 bases; nucleotides not matched to a gene: 11. CDR3 DNA sequence: TGTGCCAGCAGCCAACACGTGACTAGCGGCTTCACAGATACGCAGTATTTT. Its translation: CASSQHVTSGFTDTQYF.

This clonotype is medium-sized in the sample. In DNA form, the CDR3 reads TGTGCCAGTAGTTTGGACAGACCCAATCAGCCCCAGCATTTT. Protein sequence: CASSLDRPNQPQHF. The chain links TRBV19 to TRBJ1-5; weak D call: TRBD1 (6 bases). The germline V gene encodes CDR1 LNHDA and CDR2 SQIVND (reference sequence). The CDR3 is 14 amino acids. With 5 bases removed from V and 3 bases from J, the gap between germline ends came to 11 bases.

By share, this clonotype ranks as medium-sized. J is TRBJ1-2 and V is TRBV4-2; TRBD1 matches at 9 bases. Unmatched junction bases numbered 13, after V lost 0 bases and J lost 5 bases. The CDR3 runs 18 residues. Germline-derived CDR1 and CDR2 are LGHNA and YNFKEQ. The CDR3, as DNA: TGTGCCAGCAGCCAAGAGGACCTGTCCGGGACAGGGACTTATGGCTACACCTTC. Translation gives CASSQEDLSGTGTYGYTF.

This clonotype qualifies as medium-sized (0.01 to 0.1%). The chain employs TRBV6-5 and TRBJ2-3; 8 bases fit TRBD2. CDR3 length equals 13 residues. CDR1 MNHEY and CDR2 SVGAGI come from the germline V gene. The V segment lost 6 bases and the J segment 6 bases; nucleotides outside the gene matches: 5. The CDR3 coding sequence is TGTGCCAGCAGGGCAGCGGGAGCGGATACGCAGTATTTT. Its protein product is CASRAAGADTQYF.

The chain couples TRBV2 to TRBJ1-2; D possibly corresponds to TRBD1 (6 bases). V was pared by 4 bases and J by 4 bases, with 13 bases between. The CDR3 has 14 amino acids. Germline V CDR1 and CDR2: SNHLY, FYNNEI. This CDR3 reads CASSVGGPGYGYTF. DNA of the CDR3: TGTGCCAGCAGTGTCGGGGGCCCTGGCTATGGCTACACCTTC.

The rearrangement uses TRBV4-2 and TRBJ1-4; TRBD1 matches 9 bases. Looked up from germline, CDR1 is LGHNA and CDR2 is YNFKEQ. V shed 4 bases, J shed 6 bases, and the junction held 3 bases outside the gene matches. The CDR3 has 14 amino acids. CDR3 sequence: CASSLRTGDEKLFF. CDR3 nucleotide sequence: TGTGCCAGCAGCCTACGGACAGGGGATGAAAAACTGTTTTTT.

V usage is TRBV29-1 and J usage is TRBJ1-1; TRBD1 matches 10 bases. This CDR3 is 13 amino acids long. The V gene end was trimmed by 4 bases and the J gene end by 3 bases; junction bases not matched to a gene: 2. Germline CDR1 SQVTM, CDR2 ANQGSEA. The CDR3 here is CSVATGGDTEAFF. CDR3 DNA sequence: TGCAGCGTTGCGACAGGGGGCGACACTGAAGCTTTCTTT.

This clonotype is medium-sized. The V gene is TRBV27, the J gene TRBJ2-6; D is ambiguous. Germline CDR1 reads MNHEY; CDR2 reads SMNVEV (reference sequence). CDR3 length: 13 residues. V dropped 2 bases and J dropped 3 bases, with 2 bases sitting between them. This CDR3 is CASSLGGANVLTF. CDR3 nucleotide sequence: TGTGCCAGCAGTTTAGGTGGGGCCAACGTCCTGACTTTC.

CDR3 sequence (DNA): TGTGCCAGCAGACGTCTTGACCGGACAGGGGTGAACAATGAGCAGTTCTTC. This codes for CASRRLDRTGVNNEQFF. The V call is TRBV27, the J call TRBJ2-1; 9 bases are a match to TRBD1. J gave up 5 bases and V 6 bases, and 14 bases lay outside the gene matches. There are 17 residues in the CDR3. Germline V gene lookup returns CDR1 MNHEY and CDR2 SMNVEV (reference sequence).

The chain employs TRBV18 and TRBJ2-7; 13 bases are shared with TRBD2. The J call could be wrong; TRBJ2-5 is a better fit for the DNA end. CDR1 is KGHSH, CDR2 LQKENI, per germline. The CDR3 runs to 16 residues. The CDR3 sequence is CASSRRLAGGEETQYF. Written as DNA, the CDR3 is TGTGCCAGCTCACGAAGACTAGCGGGGGGCGAGGAGACCCAGTACTTC.

This clonotype is termed medium-sized (0.01 to 0.1%). The rearrangement uses TRBV7-2 and TRBJ1-3, with D uncertain. The germline V and J ends were trimmed by 3 bases and 0 bases, with 12 bases remaining between them. This CDR3 has 16 amino acids. In germline, CDR1 is SGHTA, CDR2 FQGNSA. The CDR3 sequence is CASSLVGPSSGNTIYF. The CDR3 DNA is TGTGCCAGCAGCTTGGTCGGGCCGTCCTCTGGAAACACCATATATTTT.

The J gene is TRBJ2-3, the V gene TRBV15; 8 bases align to TRBD1. The CDR3 covers 14 residues. V lost 5 bases to trimming and J lost 1 base; unmatched junction nucleotides: 2. In germline, CDR1 is LNHNV, CDR2 YYDKDF (reference sequence). The CDR3 bases are TGTGCCACCAGCGTGGGACAGGGCACAGATACGCAGTATTTT. Residues: CATSVGQGTDTQYF. The whole variable domain, filled in from reference TRBV15 and TRBJ2-3, reads DAMVIQNPRYQVTQFGKPVTLSCSQTLNHNVMYWYQQKSSQAPKLLFHYYDKDFNNEADTPDNFQSRRPNTSFCFLDIRSPGLGDTAMYLCATSVGQGTDTQYFGPGTRLTVL.

This clonotype is deemed medium-sized. V usage is TRBV15 and J usage is TRBJ1-1; D remains ambiguous. V lost 0 bases and J 3 bases, leaving 5 bases between the germline ends. Germline CDR1 and CDR2: LNHNV and YYDKDF (reference sequence). This CDR3 has 13 residues. CDR3: CATSREGYTEAFF. In DNA form, the CDR3 reads TGTGCCACCAGCAGAGAAGGGTACACTGAAGCTTTCTTT. Supplemented by reference TRBV15 and TRBJ1-1, the full variable domain reads DAMVIQNPRYQVTQFGKPVTLSCSQTLNHNVMYWYQQKSSQAPKLLFHYYDKDFNNEADTPDNFQSRRPNTSFCFLDIRSPGLGDTAMYLCATSREGYTEAFFGQGTRLTVV.

As regards this clonotype: This clone may be a read error of a much larger clone one base away. This chain uses TRBV7-2 with TRBJ2-5; D assignment may be TRBD1 or TRBD2 (5 bases each). The CDR3 totals 13 residues. Germline V CDR1 and CDR2: SGHTA, FQGNSA. In nucleotides, the CDR3 is TGTGCCTGCAGCTTAGTCAGGGCGGGGACCCAGTACTTC. Translating it yields CACSLVRAGTQYF.

In its sample, this clonotype is medium-sized. The chain uses TRBV6-1 and TRBJ1-6, with a weak D call TRBD1 (5 bases). This CDR3 comprises 15 residues. Per germline, CDR1 MNHNS and CDR2 SASEGT. Trimming took 7 bases from V and 3 from J, leaving 13 bases between them. The chain's CDR3 is CASNGGQGYNSPLHF. The CDR3 DNA sequence: TGTGCCAGCAACGGGGGTCAAGGCTATAATTCACCCCTCCACTTT.

This clonotype was counted a few times. V usage is TRBV6-5 and J usage is TRBJ2-5; D is perhaps TRBD1 (6 bases). Germline V lookup: CDR1 MNHEY, CDR2 SVGAGI. The CDR3 spans 14 residues. Trimming shortened V by 5 bases and J by 5 bases, and 15 bases separated the two germline ends. CDR3 region: CASSEGQPGETQYF. As DNA, the CDR3 is TGTGCCAGCAGTGAAGGACAGCCGGGGGAGACCCAGTACTTC.

The gene calls are TRBV18 and TRBJ1-1, with 10 bases matching TRBD1. The CDR3 runs to 14 residues. Germline-derived CDR1 and CDR2 are KGHSH and LQKENI. V shed 6 bases, J shed 1 base, and the junction held 2 bases outside the gene matches. For the CDR3, the DNA is TGTGCCAGCTCGGGGGACAGGGGGAACACTGAAGCTTTCTTT. Its protein is CASSGDRGNTEAFF.